This entry features one TCR beta chain sequence. Its matching antigen is unknown. This record belongs to a study of OX40 agonist ivuxolimab in advanced cancers. Study background: Partial responses, seen in three patients, involved one hepatocellular carcinoma and two cutaneous melanomas.

Study-wide findings and caveats: At 0.1-3.0 mg/kg, partial responders had clonal expansion among the lowest observed.

Clones were read by immunoSEQ multiplex PCR, and TCRdb kept only the in-frame ones, dropping some. The table includes over 80,000 clones, about four fifths detected once. The V end was cut by 0 bases, the J end by 0 bases, with 4 bases between. CDR1 SGDLS and CDR2 YYNGEE come from the germline V gene. This CDR3 spans 14 amino acids. Sequenced material: CD4+ or CD8+ T cells sorted from blood, taken in a trial of the OX40 agonist ivuxolimab. This rearrangement joins TRBV9 to TRBJ1-3; D remains ambiguous. This clonotype was obtained from an adult with an advanced solid tumor such as melanoma, head and neck, liver or kidney cancer. CDR3 sequence (DNA): TGTGCCAGCAGCGTAGAGCACTCTGGAAACACCATATATTTT. Amino acids: CASSVEHSGNTIYF.